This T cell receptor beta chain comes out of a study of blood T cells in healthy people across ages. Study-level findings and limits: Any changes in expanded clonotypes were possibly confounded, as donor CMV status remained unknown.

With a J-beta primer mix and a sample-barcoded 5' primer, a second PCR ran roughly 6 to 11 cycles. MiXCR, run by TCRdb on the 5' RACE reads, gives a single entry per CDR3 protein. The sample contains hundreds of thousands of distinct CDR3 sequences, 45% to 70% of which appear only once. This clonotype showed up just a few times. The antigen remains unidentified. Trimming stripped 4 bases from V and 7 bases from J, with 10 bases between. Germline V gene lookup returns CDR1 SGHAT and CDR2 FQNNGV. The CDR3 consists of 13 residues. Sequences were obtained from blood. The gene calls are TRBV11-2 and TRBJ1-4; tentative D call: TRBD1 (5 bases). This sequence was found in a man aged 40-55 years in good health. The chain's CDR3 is CASSSIQGEKLFF. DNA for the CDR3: TGTGCCAGCAGCTCCATTCAGGGTGAAAAACTGTTTTTT.